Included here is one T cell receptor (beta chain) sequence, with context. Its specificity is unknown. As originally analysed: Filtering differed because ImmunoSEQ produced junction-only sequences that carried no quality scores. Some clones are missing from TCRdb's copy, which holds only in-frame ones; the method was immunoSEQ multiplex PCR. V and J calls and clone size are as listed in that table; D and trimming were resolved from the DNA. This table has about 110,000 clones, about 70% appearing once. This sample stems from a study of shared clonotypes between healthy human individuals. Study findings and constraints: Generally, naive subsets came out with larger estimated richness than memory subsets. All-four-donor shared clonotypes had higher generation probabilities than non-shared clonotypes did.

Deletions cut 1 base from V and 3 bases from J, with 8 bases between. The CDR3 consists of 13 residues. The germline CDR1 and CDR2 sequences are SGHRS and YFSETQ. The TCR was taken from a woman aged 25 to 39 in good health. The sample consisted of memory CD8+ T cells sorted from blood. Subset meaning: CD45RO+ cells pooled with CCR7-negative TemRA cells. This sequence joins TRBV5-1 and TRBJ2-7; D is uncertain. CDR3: CASSLLNSYEQYF. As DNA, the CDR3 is TGCGCCAGCAGCTTGCTCAACAGCTACGAGCAGTACTTC.